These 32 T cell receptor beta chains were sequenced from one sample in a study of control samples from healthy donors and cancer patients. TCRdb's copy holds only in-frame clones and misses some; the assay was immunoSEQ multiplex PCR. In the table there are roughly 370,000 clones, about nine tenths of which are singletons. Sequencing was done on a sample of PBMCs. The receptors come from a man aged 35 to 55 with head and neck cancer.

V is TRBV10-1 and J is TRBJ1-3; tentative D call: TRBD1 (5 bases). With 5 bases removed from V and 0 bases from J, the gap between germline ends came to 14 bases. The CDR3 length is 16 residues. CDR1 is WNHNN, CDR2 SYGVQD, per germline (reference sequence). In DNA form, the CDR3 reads TGCGCCAGCAGTCAGGGTAAGACTCCCTCTGGAAACACCATATATTTT. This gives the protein CASSQGKTPSGNTIYF.

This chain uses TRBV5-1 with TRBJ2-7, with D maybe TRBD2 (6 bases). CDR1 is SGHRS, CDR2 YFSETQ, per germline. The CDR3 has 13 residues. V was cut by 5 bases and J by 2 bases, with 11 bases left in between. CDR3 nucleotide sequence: TGCGCCAGCAGGGTTCCGGGAGCCTACGAGCAGTACTTC. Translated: CASRVPGAYEQYF.

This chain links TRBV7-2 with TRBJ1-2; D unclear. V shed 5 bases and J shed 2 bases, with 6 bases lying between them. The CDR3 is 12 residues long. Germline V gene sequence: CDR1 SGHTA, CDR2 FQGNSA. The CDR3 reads CASSPTNYGYTF. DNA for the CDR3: TGTGCCAGCAGCCCCACAAACTATGGCTACACCTTC.

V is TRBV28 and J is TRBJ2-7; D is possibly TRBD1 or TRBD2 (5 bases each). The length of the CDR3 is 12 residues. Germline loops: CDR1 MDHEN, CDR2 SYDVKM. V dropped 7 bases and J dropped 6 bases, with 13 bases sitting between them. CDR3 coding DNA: TGTGCCAGCATTAGGGACGGTAGCGAGCAGTACTTC. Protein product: CASIRDGSEQYF.

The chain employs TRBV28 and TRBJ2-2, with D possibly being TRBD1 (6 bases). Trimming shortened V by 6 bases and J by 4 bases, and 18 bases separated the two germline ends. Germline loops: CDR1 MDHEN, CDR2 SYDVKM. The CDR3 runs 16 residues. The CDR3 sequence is CASRFFRGASTGELFF. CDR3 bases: TGTGCCAGCAGATTCTTCAGGGGCGCAAGCACCGGGGAGCTGTTTTTT.

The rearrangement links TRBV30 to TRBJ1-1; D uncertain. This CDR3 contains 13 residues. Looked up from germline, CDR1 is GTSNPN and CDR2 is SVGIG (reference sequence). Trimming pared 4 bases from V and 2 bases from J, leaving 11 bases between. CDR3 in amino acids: CAWTPAVNTEAFF. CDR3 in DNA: TGTGCCTGGACCCCAGCCGTTAACACTGAAGCTTTCTTT.

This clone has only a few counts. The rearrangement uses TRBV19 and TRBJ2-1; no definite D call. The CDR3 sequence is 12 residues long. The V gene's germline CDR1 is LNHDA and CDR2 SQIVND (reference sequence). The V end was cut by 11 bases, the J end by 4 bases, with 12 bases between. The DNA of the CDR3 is TGTGCCGTTAGTACAGAGTACAATGAGCAGTTCTTC. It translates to CAVSTEYNEQFF.

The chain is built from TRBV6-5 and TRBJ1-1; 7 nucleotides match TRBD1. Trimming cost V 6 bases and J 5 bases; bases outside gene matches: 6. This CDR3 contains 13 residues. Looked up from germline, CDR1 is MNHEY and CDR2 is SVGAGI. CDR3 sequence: CASRGTGETEAFF. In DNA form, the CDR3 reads TGTGCCAGCAGAGGAACAGGGGAGACTGAAGCTTTCTTT.

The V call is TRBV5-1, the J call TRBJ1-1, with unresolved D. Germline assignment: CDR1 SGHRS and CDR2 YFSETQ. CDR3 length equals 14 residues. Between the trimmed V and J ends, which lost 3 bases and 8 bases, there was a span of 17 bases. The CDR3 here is CASSYSQGPAEAFF. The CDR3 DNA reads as TGCGCCAGCAGCTATTCGCAAGGTCCGGCAGAAGCTTTCTTT. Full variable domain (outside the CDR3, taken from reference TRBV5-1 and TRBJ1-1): KAGVTQTPRYLIKTRGQQVTLSCSPISGHRSVSWYQQTPGQGLQFLFEYFSETQRNKGNFPGRFSGRQFSNSRSEMNVSTLELGDSALYLCASSYSQGPAEAFFGQGTRLTVV.

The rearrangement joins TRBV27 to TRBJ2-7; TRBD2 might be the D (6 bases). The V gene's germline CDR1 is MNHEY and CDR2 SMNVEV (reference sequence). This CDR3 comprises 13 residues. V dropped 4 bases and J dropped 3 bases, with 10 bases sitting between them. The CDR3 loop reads CASSWRAHYEQYF. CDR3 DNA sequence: TGTGCCAGCAGTTGGAGGGCGCACTACGAGCAGTACTTC.

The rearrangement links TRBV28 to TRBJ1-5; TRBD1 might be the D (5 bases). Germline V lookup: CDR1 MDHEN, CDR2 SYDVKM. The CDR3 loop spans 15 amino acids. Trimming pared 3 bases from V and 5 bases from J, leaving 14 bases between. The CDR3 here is CASSLGPGLYQPQHF. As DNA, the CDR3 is TGTGCCAGCAGTTTGGGGCCGGGGTTATATCAGCCCCAGCATTTT.

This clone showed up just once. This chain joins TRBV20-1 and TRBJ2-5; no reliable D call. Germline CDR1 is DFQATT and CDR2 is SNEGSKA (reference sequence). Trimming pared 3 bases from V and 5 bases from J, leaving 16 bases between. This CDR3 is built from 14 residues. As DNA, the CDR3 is TGCAGTGCTAGTGAGCCCATGGGATTGGAGACCCAGTACTTC. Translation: CSASEPMGLETQYF.

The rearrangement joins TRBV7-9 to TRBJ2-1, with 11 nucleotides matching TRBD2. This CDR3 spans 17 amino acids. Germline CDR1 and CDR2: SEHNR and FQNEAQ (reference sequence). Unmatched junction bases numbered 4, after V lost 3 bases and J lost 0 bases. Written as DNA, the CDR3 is TGTGCCAGCAGCTTCAGTACTAGCGGGAGCTCCTACAATGAGCAGTTCTTC. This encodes CASSFSTSGSSYNEQFF.

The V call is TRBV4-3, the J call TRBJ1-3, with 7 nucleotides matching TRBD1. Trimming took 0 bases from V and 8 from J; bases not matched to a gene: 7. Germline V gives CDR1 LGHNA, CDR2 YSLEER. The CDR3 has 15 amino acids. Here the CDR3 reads CASSQETGWSDTIYF. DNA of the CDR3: TGCGCCAGCAGCCAAGAGACAGGGTGGTCAGACACCATATATTTT.

This CDR3 reads CASSGQADTYEQYF. Here the CDR3 DNA reads TGCGCCAGCTCTGGACAGGCCGATACCTACGAGCAGTACTTC. This chain joins TRBV5-1 and TRBJ2-7; TRBD1 agrees at 7 bases. The V gene end was trimmed by 7 bases and the J gene end by 2 bases; junction bases not matched to a gene: 9. Germline CDR1 reads SGHRS; CDR2 reads YFSETQ. This CDR3 region has 14 residues.

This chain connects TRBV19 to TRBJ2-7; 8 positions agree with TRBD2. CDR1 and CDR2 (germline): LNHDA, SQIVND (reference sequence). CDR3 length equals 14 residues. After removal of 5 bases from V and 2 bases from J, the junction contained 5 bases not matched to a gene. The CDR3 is CASSSAGGTYEQYF. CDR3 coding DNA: TGTGCCAGTAGTTCGGCGGGAGGTACCTACGAGCAGTACTTC.

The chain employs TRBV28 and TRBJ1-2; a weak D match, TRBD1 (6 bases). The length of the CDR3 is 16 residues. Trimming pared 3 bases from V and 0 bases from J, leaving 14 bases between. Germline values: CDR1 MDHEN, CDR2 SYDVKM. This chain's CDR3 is CASSLGGRGTNYGYTF. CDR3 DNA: TGTGCCAGCAGTTTGGGGGGCAGGGGAACTAACTATGGCTACACCTTC.

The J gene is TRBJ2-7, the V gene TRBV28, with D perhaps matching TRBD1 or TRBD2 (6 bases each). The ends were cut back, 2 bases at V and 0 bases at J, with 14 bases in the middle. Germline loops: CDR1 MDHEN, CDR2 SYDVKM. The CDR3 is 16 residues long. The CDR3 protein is CASSLGGAGGSYEQYF. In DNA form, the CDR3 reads TGTGCCAGCAGTTTAGGGGGCGCCGGGGGCTCCTACGAGCAGTACTTC.

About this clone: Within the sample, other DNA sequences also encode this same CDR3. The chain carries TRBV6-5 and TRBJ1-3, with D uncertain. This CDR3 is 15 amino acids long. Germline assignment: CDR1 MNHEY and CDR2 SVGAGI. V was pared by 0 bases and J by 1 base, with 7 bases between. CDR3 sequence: CASSYSVGSGNTIYF. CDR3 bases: TGTGCCAGCAGTTACTCAGTTGGGTCTGGAAACACCATATATTTT.

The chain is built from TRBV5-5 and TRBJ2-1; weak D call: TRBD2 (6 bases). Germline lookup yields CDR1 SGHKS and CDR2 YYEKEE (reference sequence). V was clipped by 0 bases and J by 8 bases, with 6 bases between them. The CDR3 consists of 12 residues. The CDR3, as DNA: TGTGCCAGCAGCTTGGCGGGGGATGAGCAGTTCTTC. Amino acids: CASSLAGDEQFF.

DNA of the CDR3: TGTGCCAGCAGCTCTGGGACTAGCGGAGTCCTCTACGAGCAGTACTTC. Translating it yields CASSSGTSGVLYEQYF. This sequence joins TRBV7-2 and TRBJ2-7, with 11 bases lining up with TRBD2. The CDR3 runs to 16 residues. The germline gives CDR1 SGHTA, CDR2 FQGNSA. Unmatched junction bases numbered 8, after V lost 4 bases and J lost 3 bases. Complete variable domain (other parts from reference TRBV7-2 and TRBJ2-7): GAGVSQSPSNKVTEKGKDVELRCDPISGHTALYWYRQSLGQGLEFLIYFQGNSAPDKSGLPSDRFSAERTGGSVSTLTIQRTQQEDSAVYLCASSSGTSGVLYEQYFGPGTRLTVT.

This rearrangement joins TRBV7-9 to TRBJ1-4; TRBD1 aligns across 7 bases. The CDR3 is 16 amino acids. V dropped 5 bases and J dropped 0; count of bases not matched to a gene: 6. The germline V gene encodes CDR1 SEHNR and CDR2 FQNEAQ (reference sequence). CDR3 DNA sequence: TGTGCCAGCAGCAGGCGGACAGGCCCAACTAATGAAAAACTGTTTTTT. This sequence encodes CASSRRTGPTNEKLFF.

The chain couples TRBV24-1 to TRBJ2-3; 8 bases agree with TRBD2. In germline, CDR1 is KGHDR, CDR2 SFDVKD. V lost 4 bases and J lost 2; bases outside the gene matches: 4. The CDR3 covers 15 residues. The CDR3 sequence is CATSDPGGPTDTQYF. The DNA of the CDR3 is TGTGCCACCAGTGACCCGGGGGGGCCCACAGATACGCAGTATTTT.

The CDR3 sequence is CASSLVTGKQETQYF. CDR3 in DNA: TGTGCCAGCAGCTTAGTCACAGGGAAACAAGAGACCCAGTACTTC. The chain combines TRBV7-9 with TRBJ2-5; possible D gene TRBD1, 6 bases. This CDR3 is built from 15 residues. In germline, CDR1 is SEHNR, CDR2 FQNEAQ (reference sequence). V was clipped by 1 base and J by 2 bases, with 11 bases between them.

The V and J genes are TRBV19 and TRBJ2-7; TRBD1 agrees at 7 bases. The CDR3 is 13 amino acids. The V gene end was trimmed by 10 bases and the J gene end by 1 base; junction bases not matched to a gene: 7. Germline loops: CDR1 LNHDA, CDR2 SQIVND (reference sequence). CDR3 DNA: TGTGCCACCTTAGACAGGGCGTCCTACGAGCAGTACTTC. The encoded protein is CATLDRASYEQYF.

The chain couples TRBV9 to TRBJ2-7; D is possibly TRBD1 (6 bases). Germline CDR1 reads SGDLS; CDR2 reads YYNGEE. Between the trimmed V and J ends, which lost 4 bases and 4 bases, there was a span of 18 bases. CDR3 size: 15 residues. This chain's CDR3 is CASSLSPDSPYEQYF. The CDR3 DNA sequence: TGTGCCAGCAGCCTTAGCCCGGACAGCCCTTACGAGCAGTACTTC.

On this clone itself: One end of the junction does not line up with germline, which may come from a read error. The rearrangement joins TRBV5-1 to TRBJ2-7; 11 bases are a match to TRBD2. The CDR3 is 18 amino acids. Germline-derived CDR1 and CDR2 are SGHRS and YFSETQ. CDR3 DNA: TGCGCCAGCAGCTCGCTTCCGGGACTAGCGGACTACTCCTACGAGCAGTGCTTC. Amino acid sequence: CASSSLPGLADYSYEQCF.

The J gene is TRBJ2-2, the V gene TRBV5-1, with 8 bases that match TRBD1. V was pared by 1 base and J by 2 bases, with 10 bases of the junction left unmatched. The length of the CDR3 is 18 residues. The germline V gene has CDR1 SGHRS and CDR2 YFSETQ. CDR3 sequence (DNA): TGCGCCAGCAGCTTGTGGACAGGGTTGGTAAAAAACACCGGGGAGCTGTTTTTT. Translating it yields CASSLWTGLVKNTGELFF. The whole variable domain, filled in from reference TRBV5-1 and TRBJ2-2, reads KAGVTQTPRYLIKTRGQQVTLSCSPISGHRSVSWYQQTPGQGLQFLFEYFSETQRNKGNFPGRFSGRQFSNSRSEMNVSTLELGDSALYLCASSLWTGLVKNTGELFFGEGSRLTVL.

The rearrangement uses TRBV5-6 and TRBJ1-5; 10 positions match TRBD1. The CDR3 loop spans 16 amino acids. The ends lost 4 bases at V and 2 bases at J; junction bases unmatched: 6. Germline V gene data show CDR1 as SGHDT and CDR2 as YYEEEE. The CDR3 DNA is TGTGCCAGCAGCAGCACCGGGACAGGGGGCAATCAGCCCCAGCATTTT. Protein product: CASSSTGTGGNQPQHF.

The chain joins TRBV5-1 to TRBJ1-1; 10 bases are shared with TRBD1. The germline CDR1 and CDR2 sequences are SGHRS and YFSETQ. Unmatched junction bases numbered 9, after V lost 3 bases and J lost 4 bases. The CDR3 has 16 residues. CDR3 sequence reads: CASSSMTGGSSTEAFF. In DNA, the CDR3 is TGCGCCAGCAGCTCAATGACAGGGGGCTCAAGCACTGAAGCTTTCTTT.

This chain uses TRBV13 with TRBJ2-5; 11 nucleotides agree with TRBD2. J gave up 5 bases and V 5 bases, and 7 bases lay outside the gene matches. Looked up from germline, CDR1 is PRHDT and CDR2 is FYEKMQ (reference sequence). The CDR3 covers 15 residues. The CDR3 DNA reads TGTGCCAGCAGCCTTAGCGGGAGGGCGACGGAGACCCAGTACTTC. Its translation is CASSLSGRATETQYF.

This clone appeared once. DNA for the CDR3: TGTGCCAGCTCACCACGGCACAGGGGAGATCAGCCCCAGCATTTT. It yields the protein CASSPRHRGDQPQHF. The V gene is TRBV18, the J gene TRBJ1-5, with 7 bases identical to TRBD1. The CDR3 is 15 amino acids. Per the germline V gene, CDR1 is KGHSH and CDR2 is LQKENI. V lost 1 base, J lost 5 bases, and 5 bases stayed unmatched. Full variable domain (rest looked up from reference TRBV18 and TRBJ1-5): NAGVMQNPRHLVRRRGQEARLRCSPMKGHSHVYWYRQLPEEGLKFMVYLQKENIIDESGMPKERFSAEFPKEGPSILRIQQVVRGDSAAYFCASSPRHRGDQPQHFGDGTRLSIL.